This T cell receptor (beta chain) came from a study of breast tumors, draining lymph nodes, adjacent tissues (dated by TCRdb to the mid-2010s). For context, the study as a whole: TCR beta repertoires were compared across tumor, adjacent nontumor tissue and axillary lymph nodes obtained from breast cancer patients. In human breast cancer, the study set out to evaluate how tumor, surrounding tissue and draining lymph node repertoires relate to one another and whether T cells may move between these sites.

The instrument was an Illumina HiSeq 2000. Multiplex PCR amplification was used to generate the TCR beta chain libraries. The amplified TCR beta chain products were analyzed by high-throughput sequencing. TCRdb trimmed the raw reads at Q25, called clones with MiXCR and kept productive beta chains. Each record represents a unique CDR3 protein, reported with the most common genes and DNA among its rows. The sample table lists 50,000 to 55,000 distinct CDR3 sequences, under 55% of them with a count of one. 10% of the sample is in the top ten clones. Regarding this clonotype: No antigen is known for it. Base qualities are not provided; no much larger clone lies one nucleotide away.

Overall results and qualifications from the work: A scenario in which most tumor T cells derive from the lymph node and then expand within tumor tissue was judged to be consistent with the data. In luminal-like breast cancer, tumor and nontumor tissue repertoires resembled each other significantly more than in basal-like breast cancer. Tumors showed preferential V and J gene usage, and their T-cell repertoire diversity fell below that of lymph nodes yet above that of nontumor tissue. The conclusion that tumor T cells originate in lymph nodes was framed as consistent with a hypothesis rather than directly demonstrated.

The TCR sequence derives from a female donor with breast cancer. Some clones in this sample may be carry-over from other donors' samples. Material for sequencing was breast tumor tissue.

The CDR3 region: CSARSGVAPGELFF. The DNA is as follows: TGCAGTGCTAGATCGGGGGTGGCCCCAGGGGAGCTGTTTTTT. In this chain, TRBV20-1 is recombined with TRBJ2-2, with TRBD2 as a weak D call on 6 bases. V lost 2 bases and J lost 8 bases; the stretch between them is 15 bases long. In the germline V gene (reference sequence), CDR1 corresponds to DFQATT and CDR2 to SNEGSKA. Inclusive of the bounding cysteine and phenylalanine, the CDR3 is 14 residues long. Of the read, only the CDR3 DNA is kept; its 42 bases are in frame from base 1.